A single sample is the source of the 17 T cell receptor beta chains below, sequenced in a study of beta chain features in type 1 diabetes. Expressed TCRB transcripts were sequenced after all isolated RNA was converted to cDNA. Generated by immunoSEQ multiplex PCR, the TCRdb table keeps only in-frame clones and is missing some. The sample includes some 150,000 clones, 8.5% to 12% of them seen just once. Sample: naive CD4+ T cells from blood. Receptors were obtained from a man in his late teens or twenties in good health.

This clone was seen ten or more times. The gene calls are TRBV29-1 and TRBJ1-1; 7 nucleotides match TRBD1. The CDR3 has 14 amino acids. Germline V CDR1 and CDR2: SQVTM, ANQGSEA. V trimming: 5 bases; J trimming: 4 bases; junction bases outside the gene matches: 10. In DNA form, the CDR3 reads TGCAGCGTTAGGGACAGACTCGAGGGCACTGAAGCTTTCTTT. Amino acid sequence: CSVRDRLEGTEAFF. The variable domain in full, with the rest retrieved from reference TRBV29-1 and TRBJ1-1, is SAVISQKPSRDICQRGTSLTIQCQVDSQVTMMFWYRQQPGQSLTLIATANQGSEATYESGFVIDKFPISRPNLTFSTLTVSNMSPEDSSIYLCSVRDRLEGTEAFFGQGTRLTVV.

The chain uses TRBV6-6 and TRBJ2-2; possibly TRBD2 for D (5 bases). CDR3 size: 14 residues. The germline gives CDR1 MNHNY, CDR2 SVGAGI (reference sequence). Trimming removed 4 bases at V and 8 bases at J, with 14 bases between. CDR3 region: CASSLDRGWGELFF. DNA of the CDR3: TGTGCCAGCAGTTTAGATCGGGGTTGGGGGGAGCTGTTTTTT.

This clone was observed many times. This chain connects TRBV7-9 to TRBJ2-1; D is unclear. The CDR3 has 14 amino acids. CDR1 SEHNR and CDR2 FQNEAQ come from the germline V gene (reference sequence). The V end was cut by 7 bases, the J end by 10 bases, with 20 bases between. The CDR3 DNA reads as TGTGCCAGCACACAAGTCCAGTTCTTAAAGGAGCAGTTCTTC. It codes for CASTQVQFLKEQFF. Full variable domain (outside the CDR3, taken from reference TRBV7-9 and TRBJ2-1): DTGVSQNPRHKITKRGQNVTFRCDPISEHNRLYWYRQTLGQGPEFLTYFQNEAQLEKSRLLSDRFSAERPKGSFSTLEIQRTEQGDSAMYLCASTQVQFLKEQFFGPGTRLTVL.

The CDR3 is CASSGGAGRGYGYTF. The CDR3 DNA reads as TGTGCCAGCAGTGGGGGGGCAGGGCGGGGCTATGGCTACACCTTC. The rearrangement links TRBV27 to TRBJ1-2; maybe TRBD1 (6 bases). V was shortened by 5 bases and J by 4 bases, with 17 bases between the two germline ends. The CDR3 has 15 amino acids. Germline CDR1 reads MNHEY; CDR2 reads SMNVEV (reference sequence).

J is TRBJ2-4 and V is TRBV4-1; 7 nucleotides agree with TRBD2. Germline CDR1 and CDR2: MGHRA and YSYEKL. With 3 bases clipped from V and 5 bases from J, the junction kept 4 bases outside the gene matches. CDR3 length: 14 amino acids. The CDR3: CASSHWGRENIQYF. The CDR3 nucleotides are TGCGCCAGCAGCCATTGGGGGAGGGAAAACATTCAGTACTTC.

The chain is built from TRBV4-1 and TRBJ1-2; 9 bases fit TRBD1. The CDR3 runs 15 residues. Germline trimming cut 2 bases from V and 8 bases from J; bases unmatched to any gene: 9. CDR1 and CDR2 (germline): MGHRA, YSYEKL. The CDR3 DNA reads as TGCGCCAGCAGCCAAAGGGGACAGGGCCAATCGGGCTACACCTTC. It translates to CASSQRGQGQSGYTF.

The chain employs TRBV5-1 and TRBJ2-5, with a weak D call TRBD1 (6 bases). Per the germline V gene, CDR1 is SGHRS and CDR2 is YFSETQ. The V end lost 0 bases, the J end lost 1 base, and 10 bases lay between the germline ends. CDR3 size: 15 residues. The CDR3 DNA is TGCGCCAGCAGCTTGGAAACAGGGAGCCAAGAGACCCAGTACTTC. Protein product: CASSLETGSQETQYF.

The chain is built from TRBV5-1 and TRBJ2-3; D might be TRBD2 (7 bases). The V gene lost 4 bases and the J gene lost 14 bases, with 14 bases spanning the gap. Germline CDR1 is SGHRS and CDR2 is YFSETQ. The CDR3 is made up of 11 amino acids. The CDR3, as DNA: TGCGCCAGCAGCAAAGAAGGGGGGGTGTATTTT. This gives the protein CASSKEGGVYF.

This rearrangement joins TRBV5-1 to TRBJ2-4, with TRBD2 matching over 8 bases. The CDR3 runs to 18 residues. V was pared by 4 bases and J by 1 base, with 13 bases of the junction left unmatched. Per germline, CDR1 SGHRS and CDR2 YFSETQ. The CDR3 bases are TGCGCCAGCAGCCAGGGACTAGTTATTGGCGGGGCCAAAAACATTCAGTACTTC. Residues: CASSQGLVIGGAKNIQYF.

V is TRBV7-2 and J is TRBJ1-2; D possibly corresponds to TRBD1 (5 bases). The CDR3 consists of 13 residues. Between the trimmed V and J ends, which lost 1 base and 6 bases, there was a span of 9 bases. The germline gives CDR1 SGHTA, CDR2 FQGNSA. CDR3 bases: TGTGCCAGCAGCTTAGGGGGGGGGAATGGCTACACCTTC. Its protein product is CASSLGGGNGYTF. Filled out from reference TRBV7-2 and TRBJ1-2, the complete variable domain reads GAGVSQSPSNKVTEKGKDVELRCDPISGHTALYWYRQSLGQGLEFLIYFQGNSAPDKSGLPSDRFSAERTGGSVSTLTIQRTQQEDSAVYLCASSLGGGNGYTFGSGTRLTVV.

This clone was detected many times. This chain connects TRBV4-1 to TRBJ1-1; TRBD1 might be the D (5 bases). Germline CDR1 is MGHRA and CDR2 is YSYEKL. The CDR3 covers 15 residues. V was pared by 0 bases and J by 6 bases, with 14 bases between. CDR3 sequence (DNA): TGCGCCAGCAGCCAAGATCCTGCAGGGACTCCTGAAGCTTTCTTT. As protein: CASSQDPAGTPEAFF.

The rearrangement uses TRBV6-5 and TRBJ1-2, with a tentative D call TRBD1 (5 bases). V was shortened by 4 bases and J by 8 bases, with 14 bases between the two germline ends. CDR3 length: 13 amino acids. CDR1 is MNHEY and CDR2 is SVGAGI in the germline V gene. This CDR3 is CASSFREGYGYTF. The DNA of the CDR3 is TGTGCCAGCAGTTTCAGGGAGGGCTACGGCTACACCTTC.

This clone was detected many times. J is TRBJ2-7 and V is TRBV5-1; 9 nucleotides agree with TRBD1. The CDR3 spans 12 residues. Germline CDR1 is SGHRS and CDR2 is YFSETQ. After removal of 5 bases from V and 5 bases from J, the junction contained 2 bases not matched to a gene. The CDR3 here is CASRGQGDEQYF. The CDR3 DNA is TGCGCCAGCAGGGGACAGGGAGACGAGCAGTACTTC.

This clone came up a few times. The chain employs TRBV5-1 and TRBJ2-5; maybe TRBD2 (5 bases). Trimming pared 0 bases from V and 4 bases from J, leaving 16 bases between. The CDR3 runs 16 residues. CDR1 and CDR2 (germline): SGHRS, YFSETQ. CDR3 residues: CASSLGSTGIPETQYF. CDR3 coding DNA: TGCGCCAGCAGCTTGGGCTCTACGGGGATCCCAGAGACCCAGTACTTC.

This clone has a count of ten or more. This chain joins TRBV4-1 and TRBJ1-1; 9 nucleotides line up with TRBD1. Germline CDR1 reads MGHRA; CDR2 reads YSYEKL. This CDR3 has 15 residues. J was trimmed by 7 bases and V by 0 bases; bases with no gene match: 6. CDR3 protein: CASSQEGQGSVEAFF. The CDR3 region has the DNA TGCGCCAGCAGCCAAGAGGGACAGGGATCAGTTGAAGCTTTCTTT.

This clone was seen many times. The genes are TRBV23-1 and TRBJ2-7, with a tentative D call TRBD1 (5 bases). TRBV23-1 falls under the ORF class, with uncertain function. With 0 bases removed from V and 2 bases from J, the gap between germline ends came to 8 bases. This CDR3 comprises 14 residues. The CDR3 nucleotides read TGCGCCAGCAGTCAATCAGACAGCCCCTACGAGCAGTACTTC. It specifies CASSQSDSPYEQYF.

This clone was seen repeatedly, ten times or more. The V gene is TRBV4-3, the J gene TRBJ1-5, with 8 bases fitting TRBD1. This CDR3 spans 19 amino acids. Germline V lookup: CDR1 LGHNA, CDR2 YSLEER. With 0 bases clipped from V and 2 bases from J, the junction kept 12 bases outside the gene matches. In DNA form, the CDR3 reads TGCGCCAGCAGCCAAGACCTATTTCGGGGGACAGGAGGCAATCAGCCCCAGCATTTT. Translating it yields CASSQDLFRGTGGNQPQHF.